This record concerns one TCR beta chain sequence. The germline gives CDR1 SGHNT, CDR2 YENEEA. Trimming removed 5 bases from V and 3 bases from J, with 12 bases in between. CDR3 length: 14 amino acids. Assay used: immunoSEQ multiplex PCR; TCRdb lists only in-frame clones, some missing. The sample consists of approximately 20,000 clones, around four fifths of them appearing once. Regarding treatment: preoperative locoregional IRX-2 cytokine immunotherapy. This sample is drawn from a study of preoperative IRX-2 immunotherapy in early breast cancer. The sequences come from lymph node tissue, collected after IRX-2 immunotherapy. The gene calls are TRBV11-3 and TRBJ2-3; D might be TRBD2 (5 bases). This clonotype originated in a human donor with breast cancer. Here the CDR3 reads CASSPSGSTDTQYF. CDR3 bases: TGTGCCAGCAGCCCCTCGGGGTCGACAGATACGCAGTATTTT. The full variable domain, with the rest looked up from reference TRBV11-3 and TRBJ2-3, is EAGVVQSPRYKIIEKKQPVAFWCNPISGHNTLYWYLQNLGQGPELLIRYENEEAVDDSQLPKDRFSAERLKGVDSTLKIQPAELGDSAVYLCASSPSGSTDTQYFGPGTRLTVL.